The sequence of this T cell receptor (beta chain) was determined in a study of early T cells in non-severe SARS-CoV-2 infection. This clonotype came up a few times. TCRdb reanalysed the 5' RACE reads using MiXCR and keeps one entry per CDR3 protein. The sample has fewer than 85,000 distinct CDR3 sequences; roughly 10% are singletons. Germline loops: CDR1 LGHDT, CDR2 YNNKEL (reference sequence). Trimming shortened V by 10 bases and J by 3 bases, and 10 bases separated the two germline ends. The CDR3 totals 11 residues. Sequencing used whole blood, obtained at baseline. The chain couples TRBV3-1 to TRBJ2-7; perhaps TRBD2 as D (5 bases). The TCR was taken from an adult who was a healthcare worker with PCR-confirmed SARS-CoV-2 infection or an uninfected control (not recorded which). This CDR3 is CATRAGYEQYF. DNA for the CDR3: TGTGCCACCCGCGCGGGCTACGAGCAGTACTTC.